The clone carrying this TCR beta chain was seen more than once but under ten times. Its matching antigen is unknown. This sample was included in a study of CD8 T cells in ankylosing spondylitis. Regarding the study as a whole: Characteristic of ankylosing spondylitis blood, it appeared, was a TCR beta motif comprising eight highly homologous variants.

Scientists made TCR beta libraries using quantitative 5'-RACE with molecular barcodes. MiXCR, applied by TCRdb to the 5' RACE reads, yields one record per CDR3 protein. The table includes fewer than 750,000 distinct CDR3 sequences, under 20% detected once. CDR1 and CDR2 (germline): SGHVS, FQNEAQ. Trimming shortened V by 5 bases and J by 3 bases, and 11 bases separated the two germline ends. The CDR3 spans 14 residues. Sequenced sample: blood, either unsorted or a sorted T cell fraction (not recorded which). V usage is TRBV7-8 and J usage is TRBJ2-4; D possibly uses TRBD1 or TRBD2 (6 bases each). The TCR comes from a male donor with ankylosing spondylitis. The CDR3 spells CASSQQGGKNIQYF. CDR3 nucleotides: TGTGCCAGCAGCCAACAGGGAGGCAAAAACATTCAGTACTTC.